This is a list of T cell receptor beta chains from one sample in a study of control samples from healthy donors and cancer patients. The repertoire was sequenced with immunoSEQ multiplex PCR; TCRdb's copy has only in-frame clones and lacks some. The sample holds about 150,000 clones, 80% to 95% seen once. Sequencing was performed on blood. All receptors come from a woman aged 40 to 50 in good health. Both conserved end residues are part of each CDR3. D genes are given only for firm matches. Clone size is given for some rows only: seen once, a few or many times, or a class if the clone is expanded.

V gene	J gene	D gene	clone size	CDR3 DNA	CDR3 protein
TRBV20-1	TRBJ1-1	-	-	TGCAGTGCTACCGCCGGGGCTGAAGCTTTCTTT	CSATAGAEAFF
TRBV6-2/TRBV6-3	TRBJ2-1	TRBD2	-	TGTGCCAGCAGCCTGATAGCGGGGGCCTACAATGAGCAGTTCTTC	CASSLIAGAYNEQFF
TRBV6-6	TRBJ1-2	-	-	TGTGCCAGCACTTACGGGAAGGCTAACTATGGCTACACCTTC	CASTYGKANYGYTF
TRBV5-1	TRBJ2-1	TRBD1	-	TGCGCCAGCAGCTTGTGGGGGGACAGGGCGGTCGATGAGCAGTTCTTC	CASSLWGDRAVDEQFF
TRBV12-1	TRBJ2-1	-	-	TGTGCCAGCAGCTTTGTCCCGGGACTAGCGGGGGGGCGAGGCAATGAGCAGTTCTTC	CASSFVPGLAGGRGNEQFF
TRBV19	TRBJ1-2	-	-	TGTGCCAGTAGTATACAAACAGGGAGCTTCACTAACTATGGCTACACCTTC	CASSIQTGSFTNYGYTF
TRBV2	TRBJ2-5	TRBD1	-	TGTGCCAGCGGACAGGGACAGCAACAAGAGACCCAGTACTTC	CASGQGQQQETQYF
TRBV9	TRBJ2-4	TRBD2	-	TGTGCCAGCAGCGTGTCGGGGGGCAAAAACATTCAGTACTTC	CASSVSGGKNIQYF
TRBV9	TRBJ2-2	-	few	TGTGCCAGCAGCCCCTCCGGGACGACGAACACCGGGGAGCTGTTTTTT	CASSPSGTTNTGELFF
TRBV29-1	TRBJ1-2	TRBD1	-	TGCAGCGTGGCTGGACAGGGGCTGATGGGCTACACCTTC	CSVAGQGLMGYTF
TRBV6-4	TRBJ2-1	TRBD1	few	TGTGCCAGTTCCGGACAGGACCCTTCCTCCTACAATGAGCAGTTCTTC	CASSGQDPSSYNEQFF
TRBV27	TRBJ2-2	TRBD1	-	TGTGCCAGCAGTTATGGACAGGGACGGACCGGGGAGCTGTTTTTT	CASSYGQGRTGELFF
TRBV19	TRBJ1-6	-	-	TGTGCCAGTAGTATAGGTCCCGGTAACTCACCCCTCCACTTT	CASSIGPGNSPLHF
TRBV11-3	TRBJ1-4	-	-	TGTGCCAGCAGCTCGGCTACTAATGAAAAACTGTTTTTT	CASSSATNEKLFF
TRBV19	TRBJ2-1	-	-	TGTGCCAGTAGTATAAAGGCAGGGGTATACAATGAGCAGTTCTTC	CASSIKAGVYNEQFF
TRBV3-1/TRBV3-2	TRBJ1-1	-	-	TGTGCCAGCAGCCGCCAGGGCGACACTGAAGCTTTCTTT	CASSRQGDTEAFF